The following is a T cell receptor (beta chain) sequence with its context. The target antigen is unknown. CDR3 length: 15 amino acids. The V end lost 5 bases, the J end lost 2 bases, and 16 bases lay between the germline ends. Constant-segment primers were used for 5'RACE, and the resulting TCR alpha and TCR beta cDNA libraries carried sample barcodes and UMIs. TCRdb re-derived calls from the 5' RACE reads in MiXCR, one entry per CDR3 protein. The sample includes hundreds of thousands of distinct CDR3 sequences, about 23% of them seen just once. This sample was included in a study of T-cell memory formation after mild COVID-19. Overall study: Across donors, TCR clusters were largely donor specific. Study outcomes and limitations: Clonal second-wave expansions that peaked on day 37 had unconfirmed SARS-CoV-2 specificity.

Sequencing was performed on PBMCs or a T cell subset sorted from them (not recorded which). The TCR was taken from an adult woman who had mild COVID-19 (a few samples of this study predate the infection). Cell type and time point are not known. The chain employs TRBV12-3 or TRBV12-4 and TRBJ2-7, with D perhaps being TRBD1 or TRBD2 (6 bases each). The DNA for the CDR3 is TGTGCCAGCAGTCCTCTAAGGGGGGACCCCTACGAGCAGTACTTC. This gives the protein CASSPLRGDPYEQYF.